The sequence of this T cell receptor (beta chain) was determined in a study of CD8 T cells in ankylosing spondylitis. Study-wide points: Earlier literature documents some of the motif variants in reactive arthritis synovial fluid and blood. It appeared that ankylosing spondylitis blood was characterized by a TCR beta motif of seven or eight highly homologous variants.

With respect to this clonotype: Its cognate antigen is unknown.

In TCRdb, the 5' RACE reads were re-called with MiXCR into one record per CDR3 protein. Of roughly 670,000 distinct CDR3 sequences in the sample, under 20% were seen once. V lost 5 bases and J 8 bases, leaving 21 bases between the germline ends. This CDR3 region has 15 residues. CDR1 and CDR2 (germline): SGHTA, FQGNSA. The source material was blood, either unsorted or a sorted T cell fraction (not recorded which). This rearrangement joins TRBV7-2 to TRBJ1-1, with D perhaps matching TRBD1 (6 bases). The clonotype was recovered from a male donor with ankylosing spondylitis. CDR3 nucleotide sequence: TGTGCCAGCAGCCCGGGGGGCGCGGGTGTCAGGGAAGCTTTCTTT. The encoded protein is CASSPGGAGVREAFF.